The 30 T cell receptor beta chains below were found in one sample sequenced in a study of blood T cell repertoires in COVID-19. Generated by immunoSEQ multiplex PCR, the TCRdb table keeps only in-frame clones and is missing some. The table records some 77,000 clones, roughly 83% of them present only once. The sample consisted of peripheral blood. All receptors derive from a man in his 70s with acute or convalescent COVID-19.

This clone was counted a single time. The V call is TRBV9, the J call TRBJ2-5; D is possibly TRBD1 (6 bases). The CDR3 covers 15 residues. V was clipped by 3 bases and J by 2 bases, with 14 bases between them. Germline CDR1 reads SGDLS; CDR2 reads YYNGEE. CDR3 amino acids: CASSGIQGAQETQYF. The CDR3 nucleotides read TGTGCCAGCAGCGGAATACAGGGAGCACAAGAGACCCAGTACTTC.

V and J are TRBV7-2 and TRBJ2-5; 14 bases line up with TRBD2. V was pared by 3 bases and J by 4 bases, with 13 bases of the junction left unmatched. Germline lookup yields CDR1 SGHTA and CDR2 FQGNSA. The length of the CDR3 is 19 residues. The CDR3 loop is CASSLLNRLAGGRGETQYF. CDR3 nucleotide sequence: TGTGCCAGCAGCTTGCTGAACCGACTAGCGGGAGGGCGCGGAGAGACCCAGTACTTC.

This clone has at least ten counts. CDR3 nucleotide sequence: TGCGCCAGCAGCCAGACAGGGGTAGTATACGAGCAGTACTTC. It codes for CASSQTGVVYEQYF. The rearrangement uses TRBV5-1 and TRBJ2-7; 8 positions agree with TRBD1. The CDR3 runs 14 residues. Germline loops: CDR1 SGHRS, CDR2 YFSETQ. The V segment lost 4 bases and the J segment 4 bases; nucleotides outside the gene matches: 7. The whole variable domain, filled in from reference TRBV5-1 and TRBJ2-7, reads KAGVTQTPRYLIKTRGQQVTLSCSPISGHRSVSWYQQTPGQGLQFLFEYFSETQRNKGNFPGRFSGRQFSNSRSEMNVSTLELGDSALYLCASSQTGVVYEQYFGPGTRLTVT.

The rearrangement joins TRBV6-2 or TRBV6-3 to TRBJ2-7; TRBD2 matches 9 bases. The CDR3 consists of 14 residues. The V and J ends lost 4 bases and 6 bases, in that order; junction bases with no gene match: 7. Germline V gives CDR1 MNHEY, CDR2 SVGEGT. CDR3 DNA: TGTGCCAGCAGTTTCTATAGCGGGAGAGGCGAGCAGTACTTC. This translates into CASSFYSGRGEQYF.

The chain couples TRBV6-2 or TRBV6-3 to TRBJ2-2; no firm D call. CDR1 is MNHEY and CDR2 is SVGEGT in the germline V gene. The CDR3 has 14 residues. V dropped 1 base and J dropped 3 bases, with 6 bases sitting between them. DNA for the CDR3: TGTGCCAGCAGTTACTTACGGGACACCGGGGAGCTGTTTTTT. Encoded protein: CASSYLRDTGELFF.

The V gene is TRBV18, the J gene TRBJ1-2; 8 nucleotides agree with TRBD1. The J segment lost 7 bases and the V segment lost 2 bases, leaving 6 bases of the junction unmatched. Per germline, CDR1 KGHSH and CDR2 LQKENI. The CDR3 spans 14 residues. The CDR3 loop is CASSPTRGLFGYTF. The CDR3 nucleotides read TGTGCCAGCTCACCAACCAGGGGGCTTTTTGGCTACACCTTC.

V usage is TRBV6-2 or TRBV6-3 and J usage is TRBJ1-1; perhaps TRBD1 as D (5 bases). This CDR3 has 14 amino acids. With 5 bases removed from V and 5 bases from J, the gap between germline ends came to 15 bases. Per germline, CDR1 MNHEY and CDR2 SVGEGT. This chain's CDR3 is CASSVLRVATEAFF. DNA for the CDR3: TGTGCCAGCAGTGTACTCAGGGTAGCTACTGAAGCTTTCTTT.

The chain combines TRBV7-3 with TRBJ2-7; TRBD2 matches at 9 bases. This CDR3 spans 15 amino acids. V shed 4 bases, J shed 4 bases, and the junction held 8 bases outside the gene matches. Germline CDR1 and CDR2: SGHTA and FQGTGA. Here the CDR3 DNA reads TGTGCCAGCAGCTCCAGCGGGAGGACCACATACGAGCAGTACTTC. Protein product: CASSSSGRTTYEQYF.

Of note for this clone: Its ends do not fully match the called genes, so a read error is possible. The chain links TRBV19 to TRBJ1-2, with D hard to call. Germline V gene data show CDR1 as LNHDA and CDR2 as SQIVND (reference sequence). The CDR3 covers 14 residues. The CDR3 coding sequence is TGTGCCAGTAGTATAGATCTTAGTAACCATGGCTACACCTTC. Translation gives CASSIDLSNHGYTF.

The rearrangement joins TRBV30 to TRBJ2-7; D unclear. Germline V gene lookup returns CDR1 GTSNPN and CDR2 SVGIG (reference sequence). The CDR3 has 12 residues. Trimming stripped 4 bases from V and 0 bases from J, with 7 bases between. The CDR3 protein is CAWTVSSYEQYF. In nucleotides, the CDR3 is TGTGCCTGGACCGTTAGCTCCTACGAGCAGTACTTC.

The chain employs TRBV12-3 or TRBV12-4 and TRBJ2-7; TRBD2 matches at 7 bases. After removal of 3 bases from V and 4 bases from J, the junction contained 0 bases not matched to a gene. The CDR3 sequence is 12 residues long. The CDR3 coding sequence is TGTGCCAGCAGTTTCGGGGGGTACGAGCAGTACTTC. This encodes CASSFGGYEQYF.

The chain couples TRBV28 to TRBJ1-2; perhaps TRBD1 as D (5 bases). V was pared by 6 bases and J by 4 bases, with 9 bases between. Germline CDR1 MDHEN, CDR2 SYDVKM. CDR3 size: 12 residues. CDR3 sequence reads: CASRTDRYGYTF. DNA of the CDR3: TGTGCCAGCAGGACAGACCGCTATGGCTACACCTTC.

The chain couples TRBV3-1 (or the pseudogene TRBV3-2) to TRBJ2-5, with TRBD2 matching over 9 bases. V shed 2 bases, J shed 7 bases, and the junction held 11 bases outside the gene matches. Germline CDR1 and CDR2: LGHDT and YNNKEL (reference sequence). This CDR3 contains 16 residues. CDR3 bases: TGTGCCAGCAGCCAACCCGGGACTAGCTCACCCGGGACCCAGTACTTC. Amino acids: CASSQPGTSSPGTQYF.

CDR3 protein: CASSQGHVNYGYTF. The CDR3 DNA reads TGCGCCAGCAGCCAAGGGCACGTAAACTATGGCTACACCTTC. The chain links TRBV4-3 to TRBJ1-2; D is unresolved. The V end was cut by 1 base, the J end by 2 bases, with 8 bases between. The CDR3 loop spans 14 amino acids. The germline CDR1 and CDR2 sequences are LGHNA and YSLEER.

CDR3 sequence: CASNYRTGSKNIQYF. CDR3 sequence (DNA): TGTGCCAGCAATTATCGGACAGGGAGCAAAAACATTCAGTACTTC. V and J are TRBV6-2 or TRBV6-3 and TRBJ2-4, with 8 positions matching TRBD1. The germline gives CDR1 MNHEY, CDR2 SVGEGT. This CDR3 has 15 amino acids. V dropped 7 bases and J dropped 3; count of bases not matched to a gene: 8.

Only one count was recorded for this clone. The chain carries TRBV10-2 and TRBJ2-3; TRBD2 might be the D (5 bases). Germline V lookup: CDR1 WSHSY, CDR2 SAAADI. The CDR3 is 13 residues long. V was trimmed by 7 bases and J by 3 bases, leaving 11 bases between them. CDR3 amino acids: CASTRLFTDTQYF. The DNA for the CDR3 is TGCGCCAGCACCCGACTATTTACAGATACGCAGTATTTT.

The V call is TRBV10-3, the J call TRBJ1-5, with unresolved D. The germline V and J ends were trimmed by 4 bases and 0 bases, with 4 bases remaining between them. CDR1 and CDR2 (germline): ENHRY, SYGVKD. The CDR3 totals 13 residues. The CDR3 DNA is TGTGCCATCAGTGTTAATAGCAATCAGCCCCAGCATTTT. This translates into CAISVNSNQPQHF.

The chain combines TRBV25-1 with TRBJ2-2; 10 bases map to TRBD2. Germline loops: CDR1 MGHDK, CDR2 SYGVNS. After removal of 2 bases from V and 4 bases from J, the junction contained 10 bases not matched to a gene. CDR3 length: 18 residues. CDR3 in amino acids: CASSEPLAGAVGTGELFF. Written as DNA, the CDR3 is TGTGCCAGCAGTGAACCCCTAGCGGGAGCGGTCGGCACCGGGGAGCTGTTTTTT.

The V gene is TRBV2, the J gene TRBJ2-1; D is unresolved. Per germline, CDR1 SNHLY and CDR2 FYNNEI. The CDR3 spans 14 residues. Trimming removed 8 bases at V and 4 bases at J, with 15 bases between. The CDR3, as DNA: TGTGCCAGCGCGAGGATGCGCCTATACAATGAGCAGTTCTTC. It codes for CASARMRLYNEQFF.

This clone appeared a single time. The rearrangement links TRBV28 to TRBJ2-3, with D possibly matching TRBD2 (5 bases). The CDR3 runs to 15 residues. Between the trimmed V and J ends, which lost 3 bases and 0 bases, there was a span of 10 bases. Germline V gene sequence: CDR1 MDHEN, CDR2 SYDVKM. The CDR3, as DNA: TGTGCCAGCAGTTTTCAAGCGGATAGCACAGATACGCAGTATTTT. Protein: CASSFQADSTDTQYF.

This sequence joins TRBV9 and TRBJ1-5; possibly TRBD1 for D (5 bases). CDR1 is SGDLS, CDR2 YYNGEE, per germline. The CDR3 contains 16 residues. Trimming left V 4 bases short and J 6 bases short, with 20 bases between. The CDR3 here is CASSPGVSSFGQPQHF. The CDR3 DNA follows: TGTGCCAGCAGCCCGGGGGTCTCGTCCTTCGGTCAGCCCCAGCATTTT.

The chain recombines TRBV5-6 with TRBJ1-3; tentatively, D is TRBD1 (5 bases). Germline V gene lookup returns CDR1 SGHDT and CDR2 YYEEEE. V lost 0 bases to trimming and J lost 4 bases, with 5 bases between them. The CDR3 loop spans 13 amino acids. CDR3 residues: CASSLGQGNTIYF. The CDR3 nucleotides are TGTGCCAGCAGCTTGGGACAGGGAAACACCATATATTTT.

The CDR3 coding sequence is TGTGCCAGCAGTGGAGTAGGGGAGAACACCGGGGAGCTGTTTTTT. Its translation is CASSGVGENTGELFF. The genes are TRBV2 and TRBJ2-2, with D possibly being TRBD1 (5 bases). The germline V gene encodes CDR1 SNHLY and CDR2 FYNNEI. CDR3 length: 15 residues. V lost 4 bases and J lost 1, with 10 bases in between.

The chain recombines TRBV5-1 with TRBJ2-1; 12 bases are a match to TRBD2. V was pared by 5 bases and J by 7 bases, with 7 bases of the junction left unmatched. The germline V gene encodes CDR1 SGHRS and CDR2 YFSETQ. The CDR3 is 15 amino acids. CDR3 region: CASRFLAGGSNEQFF. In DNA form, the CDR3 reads TGCGCCAGCAGGTTTCTAGCGGGAGGGTCGAATGAGCAGTTCTTC.

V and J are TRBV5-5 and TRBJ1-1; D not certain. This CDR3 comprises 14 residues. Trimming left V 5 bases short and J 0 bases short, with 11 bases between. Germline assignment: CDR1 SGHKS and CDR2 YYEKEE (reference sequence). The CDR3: CASSTGSMNTEAFF. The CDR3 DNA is TGTGCCAGCAGTACGGGGTCCATGAACACTGAAGCTTTCTTT.

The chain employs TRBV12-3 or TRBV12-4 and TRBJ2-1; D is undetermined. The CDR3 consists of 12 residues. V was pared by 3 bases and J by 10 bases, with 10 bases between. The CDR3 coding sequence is TGTGCCAGCAGTTTTGTATCTTTGGAGCAGTTCTTC. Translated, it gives CASSFVSLEQFF.

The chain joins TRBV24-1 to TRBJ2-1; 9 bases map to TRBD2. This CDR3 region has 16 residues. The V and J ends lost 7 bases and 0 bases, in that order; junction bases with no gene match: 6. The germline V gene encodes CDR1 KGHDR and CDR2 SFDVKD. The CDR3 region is CATSPGTSLSYNEQFF. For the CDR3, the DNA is TGTGCCACCAGCCCCGGGACTAGCCTCTCCTACAATGAGCAGTTCTTC.

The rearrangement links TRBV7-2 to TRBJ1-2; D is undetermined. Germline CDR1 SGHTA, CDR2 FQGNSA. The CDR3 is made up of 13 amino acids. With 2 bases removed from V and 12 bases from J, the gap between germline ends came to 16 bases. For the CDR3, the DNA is TGTGCCAGCAGCTTACGGAGAGAGACGAGCAACACCTTC. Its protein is CASSLRRETSNTF.

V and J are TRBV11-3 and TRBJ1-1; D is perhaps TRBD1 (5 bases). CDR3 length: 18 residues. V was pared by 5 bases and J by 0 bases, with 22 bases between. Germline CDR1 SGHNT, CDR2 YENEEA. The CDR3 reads CASSIGGRGTTLNTEAFF. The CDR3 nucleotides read TGTGCCAGCAGCATCGGTGGAAGAGGGACTACCTTGAACACTGAAGCTTTCTTT.

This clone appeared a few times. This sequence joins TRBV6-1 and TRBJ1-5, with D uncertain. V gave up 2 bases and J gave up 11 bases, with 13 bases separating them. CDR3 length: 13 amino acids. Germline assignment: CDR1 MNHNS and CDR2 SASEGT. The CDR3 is CASSERVGEAQHF. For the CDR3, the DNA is TGTGCCAGCAGTGAAAGAGTGGGTGAGGCCCAGCATTTT.